This T cell receptor (beta chain) came from a study of shared clonotypes between healthy human individuals. V was clipped by 6 bases and J by 0 bases, with 12 bases between them. The germline V gene encodes CDR1 MNHEY and CDR2 SVGAGI. CDR3 length equals 15 residues. The protocol was immunoSEQ multiplex PCR, while the TCRdb copy is restricted to in-frame clones and leaves out a portion. In the table there are millions of clones, roughly 94% of which are singletons. The source material was naive CD4+ T cells sorted from blood. The subset here: CD45RA+ positively selected. This clonotype was sampled from a man aged 18 to 29 in good health. The V and J genes are TRBV6-5 and TRBJ1-3; D remains unclear. The CDR3: CASSRTRVSGNTIYF. The CDR3 DNA follows: TGTGCCAGCAGCCGGACGAGGGTCTCTGGAAACACCATATATTTT.